This paragraph reports one T cell receptor (beta chain). The Seattle patients, enrolled during active infection, were followed longitudinally. The entry originates in a study of blood T cell repertoires in COVID-19. Trimming left V 2 bases short and J 5 bases short, with 7 bases between. Per germline, CDR1 MNHNS and CDR2 SASEGT. CDR3 size: 13 residues. The assay was immunoSEQ multiplex PCR, and TCRdb's table has in-frame clones only and misses some. The repertoire includes roughly 300,000 clones, 90% of them detected once, and 6.8% sits in the top ten. This receptor was identified in a woman aged 25 to 39 with COVID-19, enrolled during active disease. The sample taken for sequencing was peripheral blood. The rearrangement uses TRBV6-1 and TRBJ1-3, with D unresolved. The chain's CDR3 is CASSEQSRNTIYF. Here the CDR3 DNA reads TGTGCCAGCAGTGAACAGTCGCGAAACACCATATATTTT.